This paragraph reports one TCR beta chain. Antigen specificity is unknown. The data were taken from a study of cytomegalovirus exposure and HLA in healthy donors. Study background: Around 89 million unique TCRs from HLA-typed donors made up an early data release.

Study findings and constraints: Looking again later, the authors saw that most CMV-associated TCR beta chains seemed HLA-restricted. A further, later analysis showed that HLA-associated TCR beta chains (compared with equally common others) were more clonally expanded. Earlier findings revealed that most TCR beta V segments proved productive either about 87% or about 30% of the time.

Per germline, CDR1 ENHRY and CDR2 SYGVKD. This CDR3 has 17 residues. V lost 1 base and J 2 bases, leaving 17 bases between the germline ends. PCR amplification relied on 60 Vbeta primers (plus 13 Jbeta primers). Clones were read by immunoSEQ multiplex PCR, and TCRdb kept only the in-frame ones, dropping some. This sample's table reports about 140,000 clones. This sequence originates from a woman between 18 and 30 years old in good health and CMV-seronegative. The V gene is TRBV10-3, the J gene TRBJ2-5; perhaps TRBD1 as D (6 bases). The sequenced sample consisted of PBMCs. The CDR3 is CAISEFRAIQGQETQYF. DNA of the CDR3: TGTGCCATCAGTGAGTTTCGCGCTATACAGGGTCAAGAGACCCAGTACTTC.